Sequencing of this T cell receptor (beta chain) was carried out in a study of shared clonotypes between healthy human individuals (dated by TCRdb to 2018 to 2021). With regard to the full study: A couple of women and a few men aged 18 to 49 years were included in the cohort. For each donor, three plates each were used for CD4 naive and CD4 memory, two plates were used for CD8 naive, and one plate was used for CD8 memory. To estimate repertoire size and how much clonotypes are shared between individuals, the study performed deep sequencing of blood TCR repertoires from 4 to 6 healthy adults. Different laboratories and diverse techniques were used to prepare libraries and sequence TCR repertoires, to increase sequencing depth and limit assay-specific biases. Per donor, leukapheresis produced somewhere between about 0.94 and 9 billion PBMCs.

The donors were healthy, HIV-negative adults who had no recently reported acute infections or vaccinations. Every donor was a Caucasian adult residing in Nashville, Tennessee, USA. Magnetic negative selection was used to enrich CD4+ T cells, after which naive cells were positively selected on CD45RA and the negative fraction became the memory subset. Blood was obtained by leukapheresis, after which PBMCs were separated by Ficoll-Histopaque density gradient centrifugation and cryopreserved in liquid nitrogen vapor phase. Purity and quantity of every magnetically sorted T cell population were checked by analytical flow cytometry. From each sorted fraction, genomic DNA was isolated and quantified by UV absorbance on a Nanodrop 2000c. TCR CDR3 regions were amplified from genomic DNA by multiplex PCR using the deep immunoSEQ assay. Extracted genomic DNA from each cell subset was spread evenly across all wells of several immunoSEQ 96-well plates, with each plate serving as a replicate. For sorted subsets, each replicate PCR was loaded with around 220 ng genomic DNA, equivalent to 30,000 to 35,000 T cell genomes. The purified libraries were quantified using a Qubit 3.0 fluorometer, sized with a Bioanalyzer 2100, and then quantified again using the KAPA Library Quantification kit. Every immunoSEQ 96-well plate was sequenced on a separate single-read 150-cycle Illumina NextSeq 550 flow cell. The study's processing was this. The immunoSEQ output contained only junctional sequences without quality scores, so filtering could not match that applied to full-length reads. To assign V/J genes and CDR3, sequences were annotated against IMGT germline references using PyIR, a Python wrapper for IgBLAST v1.9. Reads were removed for weak V/J assignments (E-value above 1e-6), missing CDR3, stop codons, out-of-frame junctions, or ambiguous translated residues. V3J clonotypes were defined as sequences sharing the same inferred V gene, J gene, and CDR3 amino acid sequence. Percentage overlap between repertoires was calculated by dividing the number of shared unique clonotypes by the size of the smaller repertoire. RTK rarefaction, the Chao1 estimator, and Recon v2.1 estimates of unobserved clonotypes were used to assess repertoire richness. Generation probabilities for all TCRbeta clonotypes obtained by the gDNA method from a handful of donors were computed using OLGA. TCRdb retrieved this table from immuneACCESS and kept in-frame rearrangements only. Not all clones are present; in checked studies, unresolved V genes account for under half, and no reason is known for the remainder. From that table come the V and J calls and clone size; the DNA was used to work out D and trimming. Present in this sample are 2 million to 3 million clones, roughly 93% of which were seen just once. The ten largest make up approximately 0.37% of the sample.

Paper-wide results and their limitations: Incomplete sequencing was indicated by rarefaction of sorted-subset datasets, despite the large sequencing depth. Sampling was limited to blood, and TCR repertoires in tissue likely differ from TCR repertoires in blood. Higher generation probabilities were observed for clonotypes shared by all four sorted-subset donors than for non-shared clonotypes. Pairwise subsampling led to the expectation that sequencing depth would affect the degree of clonotype sharing among donors. Estimated clonotype richness was generally larger for naive than for memory subsets. When a handful of donors were compared, the shared fraction of clonotypes was about 5% for naive CD4, about 4% for naive CD8, 2.3% for memory CD4, and about 0.36% for memory CD8. The small number of donors limited the genetic and exposure-history diversity represented.

Remarks on this clone: Its antigen has not been determined. The record has no base qualities; no much larger clone is one base away.

Reading from cysteine to phenylalanine, the CDR3 counts 14 amino acids. Kept here is only the CDR3 DNA, which spans 42 bases and is read in frame from base 1. V loses 0 bases of germline sequence and J loses 6 bases, and the interval between the two ends is 12 bases. CDR1 and CDR2 are read off the germline V gene (reference sequence) as LNHNV and YYDKDF. Here the chain combines TRBV15 and TRBJ2-7; the D gene could be either TRBD1 or TRBD2, each agreeing at 6 bases. Sequenced material: naive CD4+ T cells from PBMCs. The sample's cell subset or site, from its label and the paper: CD45RA+ positively selected. The receptor's source is a man between 18 and 29 years old in good health. Some clones in this sample may be carry-over from other donors' samples. The DNA is TGTGCCACCAGCAGAGATGGGGGGCGAGTCGAGCAGTACTTC. Translation gives CATSRDGGRVEQYF.